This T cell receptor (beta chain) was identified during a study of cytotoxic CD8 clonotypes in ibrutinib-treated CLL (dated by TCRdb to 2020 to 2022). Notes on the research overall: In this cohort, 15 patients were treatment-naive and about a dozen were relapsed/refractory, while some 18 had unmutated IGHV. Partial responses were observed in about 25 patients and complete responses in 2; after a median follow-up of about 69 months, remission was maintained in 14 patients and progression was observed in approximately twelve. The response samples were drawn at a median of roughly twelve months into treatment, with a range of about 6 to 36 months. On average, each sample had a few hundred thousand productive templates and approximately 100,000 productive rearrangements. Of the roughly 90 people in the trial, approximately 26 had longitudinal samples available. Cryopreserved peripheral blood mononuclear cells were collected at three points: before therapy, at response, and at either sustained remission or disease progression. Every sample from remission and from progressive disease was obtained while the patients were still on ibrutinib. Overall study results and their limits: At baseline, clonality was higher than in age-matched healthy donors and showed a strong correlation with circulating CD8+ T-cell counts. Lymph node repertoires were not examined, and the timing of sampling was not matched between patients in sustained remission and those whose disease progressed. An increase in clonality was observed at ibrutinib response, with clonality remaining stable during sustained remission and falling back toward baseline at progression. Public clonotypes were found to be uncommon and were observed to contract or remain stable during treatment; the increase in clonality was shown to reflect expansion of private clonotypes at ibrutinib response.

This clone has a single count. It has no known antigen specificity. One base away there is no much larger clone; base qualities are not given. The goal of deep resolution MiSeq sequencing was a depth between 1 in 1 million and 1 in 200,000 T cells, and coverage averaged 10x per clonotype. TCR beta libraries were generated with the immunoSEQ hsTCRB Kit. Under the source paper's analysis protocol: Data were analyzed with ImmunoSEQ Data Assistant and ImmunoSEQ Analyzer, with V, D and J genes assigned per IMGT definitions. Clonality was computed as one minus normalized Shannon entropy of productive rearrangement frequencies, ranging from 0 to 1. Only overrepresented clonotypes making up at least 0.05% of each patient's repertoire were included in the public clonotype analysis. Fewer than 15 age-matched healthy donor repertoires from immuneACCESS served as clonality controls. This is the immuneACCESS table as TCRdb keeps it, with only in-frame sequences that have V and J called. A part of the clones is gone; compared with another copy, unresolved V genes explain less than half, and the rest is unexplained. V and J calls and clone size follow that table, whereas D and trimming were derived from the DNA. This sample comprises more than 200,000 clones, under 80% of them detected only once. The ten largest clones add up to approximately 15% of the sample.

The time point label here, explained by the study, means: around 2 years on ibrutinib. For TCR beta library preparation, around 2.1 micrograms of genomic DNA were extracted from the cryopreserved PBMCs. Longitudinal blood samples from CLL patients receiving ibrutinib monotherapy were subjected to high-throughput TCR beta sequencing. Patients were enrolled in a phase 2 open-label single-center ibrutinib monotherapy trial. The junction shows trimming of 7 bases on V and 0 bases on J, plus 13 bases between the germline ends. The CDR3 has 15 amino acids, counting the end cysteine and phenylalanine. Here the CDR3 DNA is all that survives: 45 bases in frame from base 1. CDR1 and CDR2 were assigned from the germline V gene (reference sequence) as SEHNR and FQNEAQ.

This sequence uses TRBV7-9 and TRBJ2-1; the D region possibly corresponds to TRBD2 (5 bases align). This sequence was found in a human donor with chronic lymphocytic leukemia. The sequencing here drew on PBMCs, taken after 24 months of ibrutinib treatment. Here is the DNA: TGTGCCAGCAATGGGTGGGAGAGCTCCTACAATGAGCAGTTCTTC. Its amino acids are CASNGWESSYNEQFF.